This entry features one TCR beta chain sequence. The data stem from a study of tumour-infiltrating T cells in Burkitt lymphoma. On the study more broadly: Repertoire clonality predicted overall and progression-free survival.

Germline CDR1 reads MDHEN; CDR2 reads SYDVKM. The V end was cut by 5 bases, the J end by 2 bases, with 4 bases between. The CDR3 runs 12 residues. Libraries were prepared by immunoSEQ multiplex PCR; TCRdb keeps only in-frame clonotypes and omits some of them. The sample has about 13,000 clones, less than 90% seen once. Source material: tumor tissue. The genes are TRBV28 and TRBJ2-1; D remains unclear. This receptor was taken from a human donor with diffuse large B-cell lymphoma. The CDR3 is CASSEAYNEQFF. The CDR3 nucleotides read TGTGCCAGCAGTGAAGCCTACAATGAGCAGTTCTTC.